The clone carrying this TCR beta chain was detected many times. The sample comes from a study of naive and memory T cell subsets. For blood and skin samples, reverse transcription used TCR alpha and beta constant primers. Ligated cDNA underwent four rounds of PCR with nested alpha and beta constant region primers and SP2. TCRdb recomputed calls from the 5' RACE reads with MiXCR, one row per CDR3 protein. The sample shows more than 20,000 distinct CDR3 sequences, roughly a quarter of them seen only once. Germline lookup yields CDR1 DFQATT and CDR2 SNEGSKA (reference sequence). The CDR3 length is 14 residues. Trimming left V 5 bases short and J 4 bases short, with 15 bases between. Whole-blood samples were approximately 2.6 ml of peripheral blood from healthy adult volunteers.

The chain joins TRBV20-1 to TRBJ1-5; a weak D match, TRBD1 (6 bases). This TCR derives from a female donor in good health. The CDR3 bases are TGCAGTGCTTCCTCTGACAGGAAGAATCAGCCCCAGCATTTT. This encodes CSASSDRKNQPQHF.